This paragraph covers one T cell receptor beta chain sequence. Its antigen is not known. The data belong to a study of cytomegalovirus exposure and HLA in healthy donors. Broader study findings: According to reports, the classifier identified cytomegalovirus status with high specificity and sensitivity. A few chains tied to CMV proved CMV antigen-specific in vitro. The only immune exposure information that was available was CMV serostatus. It was in a later analysis that TCR association rates were seen to vary by HLA locus, highest for DRB1 and lowest for HLA-C.

The PCR made use of 60 Vbeta and 13 Jbeta primers. The method was immunoSEQ multiplex PCR; TCRdb's version includes in-frame clones alone and lacks a portion of them. The data contain approximately 200,000 clones, roughly 78% of them singletons. Per germline, CDR1 SGHTA and CDR2 FQGNSA. The J segment lost 5 bases and the V segment lost 5 bases, leaving 10 bases of the junction unmatched. This CDR3 contains 15 residues. Sequencing used PBMCs. The chain recombines TRBV7-2 with TRBJ2-5, with 8 bases fitting TRBD1. This TCR was sampled from a girl aged 10 to 17 in good health and CMV-seropositive. The CDR3 sequence: CASSADRVGGETQYF. The CDR3 coding sequence is TGTGCCAGCAGCGCGGACAGGGTAGGGGGGGAGACCCAGTACTTC. The full variable domain, completed using reference TRBV7-2 and TRBJ2-5, is GAGVSQSPSNKVTEKGKDVELRCDPISGHTALYWYRQSLGQGLEFLIYFQGNSAPDKSGLPSDRFSAERTGGSVSTLTIQRTQQEDSAVYLCASSADRVGGETQYFGPGTRLLVL.